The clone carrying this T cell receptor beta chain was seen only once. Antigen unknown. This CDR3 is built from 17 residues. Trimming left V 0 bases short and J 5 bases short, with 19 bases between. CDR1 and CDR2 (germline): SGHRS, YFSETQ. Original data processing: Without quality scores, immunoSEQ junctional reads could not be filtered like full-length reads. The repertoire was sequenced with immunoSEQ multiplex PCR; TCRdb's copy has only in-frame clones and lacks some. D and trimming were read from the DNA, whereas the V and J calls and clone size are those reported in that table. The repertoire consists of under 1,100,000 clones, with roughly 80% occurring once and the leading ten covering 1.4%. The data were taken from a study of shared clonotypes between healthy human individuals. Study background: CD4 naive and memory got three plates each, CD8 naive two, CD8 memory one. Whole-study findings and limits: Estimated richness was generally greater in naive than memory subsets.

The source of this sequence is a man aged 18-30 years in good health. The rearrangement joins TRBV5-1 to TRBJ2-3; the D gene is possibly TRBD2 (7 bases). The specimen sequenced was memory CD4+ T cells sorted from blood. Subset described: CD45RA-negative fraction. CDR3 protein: CASSLAVAGAGEDTQYF. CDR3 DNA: TGCGCCAGCAGCTTGGCCGTTGCGGGGGCCGGGGAAGATACGCAGTATTTT.